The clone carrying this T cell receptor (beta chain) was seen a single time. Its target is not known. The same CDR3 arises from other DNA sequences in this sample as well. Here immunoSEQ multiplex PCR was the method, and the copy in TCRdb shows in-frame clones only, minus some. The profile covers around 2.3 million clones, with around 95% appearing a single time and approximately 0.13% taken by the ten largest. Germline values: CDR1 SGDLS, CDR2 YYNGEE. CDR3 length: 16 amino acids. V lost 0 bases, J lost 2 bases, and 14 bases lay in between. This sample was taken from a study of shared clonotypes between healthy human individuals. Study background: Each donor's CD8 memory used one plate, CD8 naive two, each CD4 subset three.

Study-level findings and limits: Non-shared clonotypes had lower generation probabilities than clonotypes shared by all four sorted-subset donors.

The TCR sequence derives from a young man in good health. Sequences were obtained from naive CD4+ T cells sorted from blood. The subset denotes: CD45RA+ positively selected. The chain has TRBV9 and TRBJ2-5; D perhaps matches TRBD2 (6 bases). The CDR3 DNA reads TGTGCCAGCAGCGTAGGGGTCGGGGGAGGTCAAGAGACCCAGTACTTC. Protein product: CASSVGVGGGQETQYF.